The 20 T cell receptor beta chains presented below share a single source sample, sequenced in a study of blood T cells in healthy people across ages. A second PCR of about 7 to 11 cycles used a sample-barcoded 5' primer and a J-beta primer mix. Via MiXCR, TCRdb re-called the 5' RACE reads, giving one row per CDR3 protein. Altogether roughly 2 million distinct CDR3 sequences are present, 49% being singletons, with the ten largest covering about 2.1%. Sequencing used blood. These receptors originate from a woman in her forties in good health.

This clonotype was observed a handful of times. This chain links TRBV5-1 with TRBJ1-2; 7 nucleotides align to TRBD1. Unmatched junction bases numbered 5, after V lost 1 base and J lost 8 bases. In germline, CDR1 is SGHRS, CDR2 YFSETQ. The CDR3 has 13 amino acids. The CDR3 DNA follows: TGCGCCAGCAGCTTGAGGGACAGCCACGGCTACACCTTC. Its translation is CASSLRDSHGYTF.

This chain uses TRBV5-1 with TRBJ1-6, with 9 bases that match TRBD1. The germline gives CDR1 SGHRS, CDR2 YFSETQ. This CDR3 is built from 15 residues. V was pared by 2 bases and J by 10 bases, with 7 bases of the junction left unmatched. The CDR3 DNA follows: TGCGCCAGCAGCTTCCGGGACAGGGAGGACTCACCCCTCCACTTT. Its translation: CASSFRDREDSPLHF.

This clonotype was found a few times. The junction differs from germline at one of its ends, possibly a read error. The chain employs TRBV7-7 and TRBJ2-3; TRBD2 matches at 7 bases. The CDR3 is 17 residues long. CDR1 SSHAT and CDR2 FNYEAQ come from the germline V gene (reference sequence). Here the CDR3 reads CASSLVRSSGDTDTQYF. In DNA, the CDR3 is TGTGCTAGCAGCTTAGTTCGTTCTAGCGGAGACACAGATACGCAGTATTTT.

The V gene is TRBV29-1, the J gene TRBJ1-1; D is ambiguous. This CDR3 comprises 11 residues. Per the germline V gene, CDR1 is SQVTM and CDR2 is ANQGSEA. V shed 7 bases and J shed 4 bases, with 10 bases lying between them. As DNA, the CDR3 is TGCAGCGCATGGGAGGGCACTGAAGCTTTCTTT. This sequence encodes CSAWEGTEAFF.

The rearrangement links TRBV27 to TRBJ1-2, with 7 nucleotides matching TRBD1. Germline V gene data show CDR1 as MNHEY and CDR2 as SMNVEV (reference sequence). After removal of 5 bases from V and 7 bases from J, the junction contained 7 bases not matched to a gene. The CDR3 contains 13 residues. The CDR3 DNA reads as TGTGCCAGCAGTCCTGGGACAGTTCTTGGCTACACCTTC. It codes for CASSPGTVLGYTF.

J is TRBJ2-1 and V is TRBV6-5, with TRBD2 matching 11 bases. Germline CDR1 reads MNHEY; CDR2 reads SVGAGI. The ends lost 2 bases at V and 7 bases at J; junction bases unmatched: 4. CDR3 size: 15 residues. As DNA, the CDR3 is TGTGCCAGCAGTTACGGGGCTAGCGGGGGGAATGAGCAGTTCTTC. Translated: CASSYGASGGNEQFF.

V usage is TRBV6-6 and J usage is TRBJ1-2; 7 bases are a match to TRBD1. Germline V CDR1 and CDR2: MNHNY, SVGAGI (reference sequence). The V gene end was trimmed by 6 bases and the J gene end by 4 bases; junction bases not matched to a gene: 8. The CDR3 length is 14 residues. The CDR3 region is CASSLGQAPYGYTF. The CDR3 bases are TGTGCCAGCAGCCTAGGACAGGCCCCCTATGGCTACACCTTC.

V usage is TRBV27 and J usage is TRBJ1-6; no firm D call. The CDR3 extends over 14 amino acids. Trimming took 5 bases from V and 5 from J, leaving 10 bases between them. Germline assignment: CDR1 MNHEY and CDR2 SMNVEV (reference sequence). The CDR3 DNA reads as TGTGCCAGCAGTCCCTCACAGAATAATTCACCCCTCCACTTT. Translation: CASSPSQNNSPLHF.

The chain links TRBV6-2 or TRBV6-3 to TRBJ1-6, with D unresolved. Trimming pared 2 bases from V and 7 bases from J, leaving 9 bases between. Looked up from germline, CDR1 is MNHEY and CDR2 is SVGEGT. The length of the CDR3 is 14 residues. The CDR3 region has the DNA TGTGCCAGCAGTTACCGGGAGGAGAATTCACCCCTCCACTTT. As protein: CASSYREENSPLHF.

In its sample, this clonotype was seen a few times. The chain has TRBV2 and TRBJ2-5; TRBD2 agrees at 9 bases. CDR3 size: 15 residues. CDR1 and CDR2 (germline): SNHLY, FYNNEI. V lost 6 bases, J lost 6 bases, and 11 bases stayed unmatched. The CDR3 protein is CASRPPGLASKTQYF. In DNA form, the CDR3 reads TGTGCCAGCAGGCCCCCGGGACTAGCCTCGAAGACCCAGTACTTC.

The V gene is TRBV9, the J gene TRBJ2-4; D assignment may be TRBD1 or TRBD2 (6 bases each). The J call may be faulty, since TRBJ2-7 better matches the DNA end. The CDR3 extends over 15 amino acids. Germline lookup yields CDR1 SGDLS and CDR2 YYNGEE. CDR3 DNA sequence: TGTGCCAGCAGCCCCCTCCACGGGGGCCCCTACGAGCAGTACTTC. It translates to CASSPLHGGPYEQYF.

The V call is TRBV4-1, the J call TRBJ2-5; possible D gene TRBD2, 5 bases. Matching the DNA end better, TRBJ2-7 makes the J call doubtful. The germline V gene has CDR1 MGHRA and CDR2 YSYEKL. This CDR3 contains 14 residues. CDR3 DNA sequence: TGCGCCAGCAGCCAACTCCCAGACTATTACGAGCAGTACTTC. Its translation: CASSQLPDYYEQYF.

This chain uses TRBV5-1 with TRBJ2-1; TRBD2 is a possible D gene (7 bases). TRBJ2-7 matches the DNA end more closely, so the J call is doubtful. Germline lookup yields CDR1 SGHRS and CDR2 YFSETQ. There are 17 residues in the CDR3. In DNA, the CDR3 is TGCGCCAGCAGCCAAGGGGGGGGTTCCAGCTCCTACAATGAGCAGTACTTC. It is translated as CASSQGGGSSSYNEQYF.

On this clonotype itself: An end of the junction does not agree with germline; a read error may underlie this. V and J are TRBV5-1 and TRBJ1-1; 7 nucleotides match TRBD1. CDR1 is SGHRS and CDR2 is YFSETQ in the germline V gene. This CDR3 has 14 amino acids. The CDR3 bases are TGTGCCAGCAGTTTATACAGGGGGAACACTGAAGCTTTCTTT. Protein: CASSLYRGNTEAFF.

This clonotype appeared a few times. The chain employs TRBV20-1 and TRBJ2-5; TRBD1 matches at 10 bases. The ends lost 6 bases at V and 6 bases at J; junction bases unmatched: 10. Germline CDR1 and CDR2: DFQATT and SNEGSKA (reference sequence). This CDR3 region has 14 residues. The CDR3 spells CSASDRGSRKTQYF. The CDR3 coding sequence is TGCAGTGCATCGGACAGGGGGTCGCGCAAGACCCAGTACTTC.

V and J are TRBV3-1 and TRBJ1-1; a possible D gene is TRBD1 (6 bases). V was clipped by 2 bases and J by 2 bases, with 12 bases between them. The CDR3 has 15 residues. The germline CDR1 and CDR2 sequences are LGHDT and YNNKEL (reference sequence). CDR3 residues: CASSQRDRSNTEAFF. For the CDR3, the DNA is TGTGCCAGCAGCCAAAGAGACAGGAGCAACACTGAAGCTTTCTTT.

V gene TRBV5-1 combines with J gene TRBJ2-3; the match to TRBD1 covers 9 bases. Germline V gene data show CDR1 as SGHRS and CDR2 as YFSETQ. The length of the CDR3 is 15 residues. V shed 4 bases and J 6 bases; nucleotides not matched to a gene: 9. CDR3 sequence reads: CASSGRDRVWDTQYF. The DNA of the CDR3 is TGCGCCAGCAGCGGCCGGGACAGGGTATGGGATACGCAGTATTTT.

The V call is TRBV20-1, the J call TRBJ1-6, with D perhaps TRBD1 (5 bases). The CDR3 runs 17 residues. Between the trimmed V and J ends, which lost 4 bases and 7 bases, there was a span of 23 bases. Germline V gene lookup returns CDR1 DFQATT and CDR2 SNEGSKA (reference sequence). CDR3 bases: TGCAGTGCTACCCGTATCGAGGGGCGCGCGTGGAATTCACCCCTCCACTTT. Protein: CSATRIEGRAWNSPLHF.

This clonotype was counted a few times. V is TRBV20-1 and J is TRBJ2-3; D call uncertain. V lost 6 bases, J lost 4 bases, and 11 bases lay in between. Germline CDR1 reads DFQATT; CDR2 reads SNEGSKA (reference sequence). CDR3 length equals 12 residues. The CDR3 nucleotides are TGCAGTGCGCCATCTAACCCAGATACGCAGTATTTT. This codes for CSAPSNPDTQYF.

The chain couples TRBV5-1 to TRBJ2-7; the match to TRBD1 covers 7 bases. The CDR3 loop spans 16 amino acids. In germline, CDR1 is SGHRS, CDR2 YFSETQ. The J segment lost 5 bases and the V segment lost 4 bases, leaving 15 bases of the junction unmatched. CDR3 sequence reads: CASSRLRDREGNEQYF. The CDR3 DNA is TGCGCCAGCAGCCGCCTTAGAGACAGGGAAGGGAACGAGCAGTACTTC. Variable domain in full (rest from reference TRBV5-1 and TRBJ2-7): KAGVTQTPRYLIKTRGQQVTLSCSPISGHRSVSWYQQTPGQGLQFLFEYFSETQRNKGNFPGRFSGRQFSNSRSEMNVSTLELGDSALYLCASSRLRDREGNEQYFGPGTRLTVT.